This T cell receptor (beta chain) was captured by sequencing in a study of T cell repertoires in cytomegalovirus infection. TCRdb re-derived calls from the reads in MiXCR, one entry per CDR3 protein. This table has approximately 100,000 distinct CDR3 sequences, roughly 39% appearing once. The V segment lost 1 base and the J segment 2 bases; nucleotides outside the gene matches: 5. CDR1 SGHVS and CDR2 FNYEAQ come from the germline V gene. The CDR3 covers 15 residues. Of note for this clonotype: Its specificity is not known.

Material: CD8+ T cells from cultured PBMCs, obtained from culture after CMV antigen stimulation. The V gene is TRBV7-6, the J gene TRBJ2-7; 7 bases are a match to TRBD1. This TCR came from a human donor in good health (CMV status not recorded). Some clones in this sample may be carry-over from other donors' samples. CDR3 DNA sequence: TGTGCCAGCAGCTTAGGACAGGGACCAGCCTACGAGCAGTACTTC. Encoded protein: CASSLGQGPAYEQYF. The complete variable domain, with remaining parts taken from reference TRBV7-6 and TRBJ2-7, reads GAGVSQSPRYKVTKRGQDVALRCDPISGHVSLYWYRQALGQGPEFLTYFNYEAQQDKSGLPNDRFSAERPEGSISTLTIQRTEQRDSAMYRCASSLGQGPAYEQYFGPGTRLTVT.